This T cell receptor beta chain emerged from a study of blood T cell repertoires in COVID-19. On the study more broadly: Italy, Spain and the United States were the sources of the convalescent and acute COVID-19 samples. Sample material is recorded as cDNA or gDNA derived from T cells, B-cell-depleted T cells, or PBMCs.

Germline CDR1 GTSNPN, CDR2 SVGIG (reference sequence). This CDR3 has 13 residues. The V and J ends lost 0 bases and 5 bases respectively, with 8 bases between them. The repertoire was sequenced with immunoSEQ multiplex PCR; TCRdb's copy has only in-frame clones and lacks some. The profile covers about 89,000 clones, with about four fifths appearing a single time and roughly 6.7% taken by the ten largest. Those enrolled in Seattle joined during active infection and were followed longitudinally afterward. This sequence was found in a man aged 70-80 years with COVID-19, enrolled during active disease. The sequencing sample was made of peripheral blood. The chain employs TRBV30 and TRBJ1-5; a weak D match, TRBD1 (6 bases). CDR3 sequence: CAWSVPGDQPQHF. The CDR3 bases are TGTGCCTGGAGTGTACCAGGGGATCAGCCCCAGCATTTT. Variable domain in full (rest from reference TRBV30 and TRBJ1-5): SQTIHQWPATLVQPVGSPLSLECTVEGTSNPNLYWYRQAAGRGLQLLFYSVGIGQISSEVPQNLSASRPQDRQFILSSKKLLLSDSGFYLCAWSVPGDQPQHFGDGTRLSIL.